Below, one T cell receptor (beta chain) is given with its context. This sample stems from a study of T cells after posttransplantation cyclophosphamide. Clones were read by immunoSEQ multiplex PCR, and TCRdb kept only the in-frame ones, dropping some. The sample yields 30,000 or so clones, 75% to 90% seen once. This CDR3 region has 16 residues. The germline CDR1 and CDR2 sequences are SGHKS and YYEKEE (reference sequence). Germline trimming cut 0 bases from V and 3 bases from J; bases unmatched to any gene: 5. The J gene is TRBJ2-7, the V gene TRBV5-5, with 11 bases fitting TRBD1. The material sequenced was PBMCs. This TCR was sampled from a man aged 50 to 59. The CDR3: CASSLGPGTGGYEQYF. DNA of the CDR3: TGTGCCAGCAGCTTGGGGCCCGGGACAGGGGGCTACGAGCAGTACTTC.